This entry describes one T cell receptor beta chain. Its antigen is unidentified. The sample is drawn from a study of cytomegalovirus exposure and HLA in healthy donors. Points from the study as a whole: Follow-up analysis found HLA locus-dependent TCR association rates, highest for DRB1 and lowest for HLA-C. Among TCR beta chains, those listed as cytomegalovirus-associated numbered approximately 150.

The PCR ran on 60 Vbeta and 13 Jbeta primers. Generated by immunoSEQ multiplex PCR, the TCRdb table keeps only in-frame clones and is missing some. The table records about 190,000 clones, around 86% of them present only once. The sequenced sample was PBMCs. The receptor's source is a woman younger than 35 in good health and CMV-seronegative.

The CDR3 sequence is CASSVGGRQYGYTF. The CDR3 bases are TGTGCCAGCAGCGTAGGAGGGAGGCAGTATGGCTACACCTTC. The gene calls are TRBV9 and TRBJ1-2; D ambiguous. Germline lookup yields CDR1 SGDLS and CDR2 YYNGEE. V was cut by 0 bases and J by 5 bases, with 11 bases left in between. This CDR3 has 14 amino acids.